Presented here are 21 T cell receptor beta chains from one specimen sequenced in a study of blood T cell repertoires in COVID-19. Assay used: immunoSEQ multiplex PCR; TCRdb lists only in-frame clones, some missing. The sample has 200,000 to 250,000 clones, 86% seen once. Sample: peripheral blood. The receptors originated from an elderly man with acute or convalescent COVID-19.

The chain combines TRBV19 with TRBJ1-1; tentative D call: TRBD1 (5 bases). Germline-derived CDR1 and CDR2 are LNHDA and SQIVND (reference sequence). V was clipped by 4 bases and J by 6 bases, with 15 bases between them. This CDR3 is built from 14 residues. The CDR3 spells CASSRQSSGSEAFF. In DNA, the CDR3 is TGTGCCAGTAGTAGACAGTCCTCGGGCTCTGAAGCTTTCTTT.

In DNA, the CDR3 is TGTGCCAGCAGTGAACTTAATTGGGGACAGGTCACCGGGGAGCTGTTTTTT. It specifies CASSELNWGQVTGELFF. The chain has TRBV6-1 and TRBJ2-2; 8 positions agree with TRBD1. V shed 2 bases, J shed 4 bases, and the junction held 9 bases outside the gene matches. The germline V gene encodes CDR1 MNHNS and CDR2 SASEGT. The CDR3 consists of 17 residues.

Note on this clone: The DNA is omitted, as the CDR3 cannot be located on it reliably, and the CDR3 follows TCRdb's listing. The rearrangement uses TRBV12-1 and TRBJ1-5; the table's D call, TRBD1, was not checked against the DNA. TRBV12-1 is flagged as a pseudogene. Inclusive of both ends, the CDR3 amounts to 14 amino acids. The CDR3 protein is CASSFAQGSQPQHF.

The gene calls are TRBV9 and TRBJ1-4, with D hard to call. This CDR3 is 13 amino acids long. V was clipped by 0 bases and J by 7 bases, with 7 bases between them. CDR1 and CDR2 (germline): SGDLS, YYNGEE. The CDR3 DNA is TGTGCCAGCAGCGTAGGGGGAGGTGAAAAACTGTTTTTT. Translating it yields CASSVGGGEKLFF.

The chain links TRBV2 to TRBJ1-6; 7 bases are shared with TRBD1. Germline CDR1 is SNHLY and CDR2 is FYNNEI. The CDR3 sequence is 14 residues long. The J segment lost 7 bases and the V segment lost 3 bases, leaving 3 bases of the junction unmatched. The CDR3 region is CASSDGRGNSPLHF. DNA for the CDR3: TGTGCCAGCAGTGATGGCAGGGGGAATTCACCCCTCCACTTT.

CDR3 protein: CASSSMTGRGEKLFF. CDR3 coding DNA: TGTGCCAGCAGTTCAATGACAGGGCGGGGTGAAAAACTGTTTTTT. The rearrangement links TRBV27 to TRBJ1-4; 7 bases are shared with TRBD1. The CDR3 is made up of 15 amino acids. The germline V gene has CDR1 MNHEY and CDR2 SMNVEV (reference sequence). The junction had 9 bases not matched to a gene; V was cut back by 4 bases and J by 7 bases. The variable domain in full, completed from reference TRBV27 and TRBJ1-4, reads EAQVTQNPRYLITVTGKKLTVTCSQNMNHEYMSWYRQDPGLGLRQIYYSMNVEVTDKGDVPEGYKVSRKEKRNFPLILESPSPNQTSLYFCASSSMTGRGEKLFFGSGTQLSVL.

This clone was detected only once. This rearrangement joins TRBV28 to TRBJ1-4; 7 positions match TRBD1. J lost 5 bases, V lost 2 bases, and 2 bases had no gene match. Germline assignment: CDR1 MDHEN and CDR2 SYDVKM. This CDR3 spans 14 amino acids. CDR3 amino acids: CASSLDRVNEKLFF. The CDR3 nucleotides read TGTGCCAGCAGTTTAGACAGGGTGAATGAAAAACTGTTTTTT.

V gene TRBV3-1 (or the pseudogene TRBV3-2) combines with J gene TRBJ1-2; D gene ambiguous. There are 14 residues in the CDR3. Trimming shortened V by 4 bases and J by 8 bases, and 17 bases separated the two germline ends. Germline loops: CDR1 LGHDT, CDR2 YNNKEL (reference sequence). The CDR3 region is CASSPLLGSWGYTF. Written as DNA, the CDR3 is TGTGCCAGCAGCCCACTCCTAGGGAGTTGGGGCTACACCTTC.

The chain combines TRBV3-1 (or the pseudogene TRBV3-2) with TRBJ1-6, with 9 bases lining up with TRBD1. The germline V gene encodes CDR1 LGHDT and CDR2 YNNKEL (reference sequence). Unmatched junction bases numbered 3, after V lost 5 bases and J lost 7 bases. The CDR3 has 14 amino acids. The CDR3 coding sequence is TGTGCCAGCAGCTCGGACAGGGGAAATTCACCCCTCCACTTT. This sequence encodes CASSSDRGNSPLHF.

The V and J genes are TRBV15 and TRBJ2-1, with D uncertain. In germline, CDR1 is LNHNV, CDR2 YYDKDF (reference sequence). The CDR3 spans 14 residues. V was pared by 1 base and J by 6 bases, with 10 bases between. The CDR3 region has the DNA TGTGCCACCAGCAGAGGAGGTAGAGCCAATGAGCAGTTCTTC. This gives the protein CATSRGGRANEQFF.

V and J are TRBV28 and TRBJ2-7; 14 bases align to TRBD2. With V trimmed by 8 bases and J by 4 bases, 4 bases remained unmatched. The CDR3 is made up of 14 amino acids. Germline V gene lookup returns CDR1 MDHEN and CDR2 SYDVKM. The CDR3 region is CASLGLAGVYEQYF. CDR3 in DNA: TGTGCCAGCTTGGGACTAGCGGGAGTGTACGAGCAGTACTTC. Full variable domain (missing parts from reference TRBV28 and TRBJ2-7): DVKVTQSSRYLVKRTGEKVFLECVQDMDHENMFWYRQDPGLGLRLIYFSYDVKMKEKGDIPEGYSVSREKKERFSLILESASTNQTSMYLCASLGLAGVYEQYFGPGTRLTVT.

This clone was recorded a few times. This sequence joins TRBV4-3 and TRBJ2-1; TRBD1 aligns across 7 bases. This CDR3 contains 19 residues. Per germline, CDR1 LGHNA and CDR2 YSLEER. Trimming took 1 base from V and 6 from J; bases not matched to a gene: 18. CDR3 amino acids: CASSQVGGAGTGDPNEQFF. CDR3 nucleotides: TGCGCCAGCAGCCAAGTAGGGGGCGCCGGTACTGGGGACCCCAATGAGCAGTTCTTC.

The genes are TRBV3-1 (or the pseudogene TRBV3-2) and TRBJ1-1; the D is unclear. Germline-derived CDR1 and CDR2 are LGHDT and YNNKEL (reference sequence). The V and J ends lost 4 bases and 1 base respectively, with 16 bases between them. The CDR3 extends over 16 amino acids. The CDR3 DNA reads as TGTGCCAGCAGCCCCTCCGGGGAACCGAGGAACACTGAAGCTTTCTTT. It encodes CASSPSGEPRNTEAFF.

This chain links TRBV5-5 with TRBJ1-5; maybe TRBD1 (5 bases). Germline CDR1 and CDR2: SGHKS and YYEKEE (reference sequence). Trimming removed 4 bases at V and 2 bases at J, with 13 bases between. This CDR3 is built from 15 residues. The CDR3 DNA follows: TGTGCCAGCAGCCCTGGCTCGGGGGGCAATCAGCCCCAGCATTTT. Translation: CASSPGSGGNQPQHF.

The chain combines TRBV29-1 with TRBJ2-1; tentative D call: TRBD2 (6 bases). V lost 1 base and J 8 bases, leaving 18 bases between the germline ends. Germline CDR1 reads SQVTM; CDR2 reads ANQGSEA. The CDR3 extends over 15 amino acids. CDR3: CSVEGGTLPRDEQFF. The CDR3 DNA reads TGCAGCGTTGAAGGCGGGACCCTACCTCGGGATGAGCAGTTCTTC.

This clone was detected once. This chain links TRBV29-1 with TRBJ2-7, with a tentative D call TRBD2 (5 bases). The V end was cut by 5 bases, the J end by 1 base, with 12 bases between. Germline V gene lookup returns CDR1 SQVTM and CDR2 ANQGSEA. The CDR3 length is 13 residues. CDR3 loop: CSVFGGRSYEQYF. Written as DNA, the CDR3 is TGCAGCGTTTTTGGAGGCCGTTCCTACGAGCAGTACTTC.

The sample holds one count of this clone. The chain is built from TRBV4-1 and TRBJ1-5; 8 bases line up with TRBD1. CDR1 is MGHRA and CDR2 is YSYEKL in the germline V gene. The trim removed 0 bases at V and 2 bases at J, leaving 3 bases unmatched. The CDR3 contains 16 residues. The CDR3 protein is CASSQDSTGGNQPQHF. The CDR3, as DNA: TGCGCCAGCAGCCAAGATTCGACAGGGGGCAATCAGCCCCAGCATTTT.

The gene calls are TRBV5-1 and TRBJ2-3; 13 nucleotides align to TRBD2. This CDR3 is built from 15 residues. V trimming: 4 bases; J trimming: 6 bases; junction bases outside the gene matches: 5. Germline V CDR1 and CDR2: SGHRS, YFSETQ. The CDR3 nucleotides are TGCGCCAGCAGCCCGGGGGGACTAGCGGGGGATACGCAGTATTTT. Translating gives CASSPGGLAGDTQYF. Variable domain in full (rest from reference TRBV5-1 and TRBJ2-3): KAGVTQTPRYLIKTRGQQVTLSCSPISGHRSVSWYQQTPGQGLQFLFEYFSETQRNKGNFPGRFSGRQFSNSRSEMNVSTLELGDSALYLCASSPGGLAGDTQYFGPGTRLTVL.

The chain has TRBV6-2 or TRBV6-3 and TRBJ2-2; maybe TRBD1 (6 bases). Germline values: CDR1 MNHEY, CDR2 SVGEGT. This CDR3 comprises 15 residues. Between the trimmed V and J ends, which lost 6 bases and 6 bases, there was a span of 17 bases. In DNA, the CDR3 is TGTGCCAGCAGCCGTGGACAGTCCCTCTCCGGGGAGCTGTTTTTT. Its protein product is CASSRGQSLSGELFF.

This clone was counted only a few times. J is TRBJ2-3 and V is TRBV10-3; D may be TRBD2 (6 bases). The CDR3 length is 13 residues. Trimming took off 4 bases at V and 3 bases at J, with 8 bases between the two ends. Germline V gene lookup returns CDR1 ENHRY and CDR2 SYGVKD. The CDR3 region has the DNA TGTGCCATCAGTGGGGGGGATACAGATACGCAGTATTTT. Its translation is CAISGGDTDTQYF.

The chain has TRBV7-3 and TRBJ2-3; a weak D match, TRBD2 (5 bases). Per the germline V gene, CDR1 is SGHTA and CDR2 is FQGTGA. With 2 bases removed from V and 1 base from J, the gap between germline ends came to 10 bases. There are 15 residues in the CDR3. CDR3 coding DNA: TGTGCCAGCAGCTTAGATGGGAGACGCACAGATACGCAGTATTTT. Translating gives CASSLDGRRTDTQYF.